This TCR beta chain comes out of a study of blood T cell repertoires in COVID-19 (dated by TCRdb to 2020 to 2021). Background on the whole study: Samples covering the acute and convalescent phases of COVID-19 were provided by collaborators in the United States, Italy and Spain. The material from the prospective study consisted of cDNA or gDNA derived from T cells, B-cell-depleted T cells, or PBMCs. The dataset comprised deeply sampled blood TCRbeta repertoires from subjects exposed to, actively infected with, or recovered from COVID-19. A freely available public database, intended as a resource for researchers studying the immune response to SARS-CoV-2, is where the repertoires were released. Samples were obtained from the ongoing ImmuneRACE study (first 160 participants) and from about 1,300 subjects provided by 6 global collaborators. The sample metadata nearly always contained a de-identified subject ID, COVID-19 status, age in years and sex. Where available, HLA class I and class II types were obtained from metadata supplied by the sample provider rather than from assay-based typing.

The research as a whole found: The quantity of clinical and demographic metadata differed by source and by participant and was supplied without curation.

For CDR1 and CDR2, the germline V gene (reference sequence) lists SSHAT and FNYEAQ. The junction carries 16 bases between V and J, which are trimmed by 5 bases and 5 bases respectively. From the cysteine through the phenylalanine, the CDR3 covers 15 amino acids. The only DNA kept is the CDR3, 45 bases in frame from the first base. TCRbeta CDR3 regions were amplified from genomic DNA by means of the immunoSEQ Assay, a bias-controlled multiplex PCR. The authors' analysis ran thus. The number of nucleated cells in each sample was estimated from the amplification of reference gene primers within the assay. To quantify the absolute abundance of each unique TCRbeta CDR3 rearrangement, sequence reads were collapsed and filtered. For each sample, productive Simpson clonality was calculated as the square root of Simpson's diversity index across productive rearrangements. TCRdb re-hosts the immuneACCESS table, in-frame sequences only. Its copies lack some clones; in the studies checked, an unresolved V gene accounts for under half of them, and the cause for the rest is not known. V, J and clone size reflect that table, while D and trimming were determined from the DNA. This sample is represented by approximately 120,000 clones; 80% to 90% of them were singletons. Of the sample, around 1.1% is held by the ten largest clones.

Collaborating institutions collected whole blood in K2EDTA tubes following their own protocols. For TCRbeta analysis, collaborator samples were shipped as frozen whole blood, as isolated PBMCs, or as DNA extracted from either sample type. Remarks on this clone: There is no known antigen for this receptor. Nothing much larger sits one base from this clone, and base qualities are not available.

The rearranged segments are TRBV7-7 and TRBJ2-1; D gene: possibly TRBD1, on 5 matching bases. This clonotype was obtained from a human donor in a cohort sampled during active COVID-19. Sequenced input: peripheral blood. The DNA sequence reads TGTGCCAGCAGCCGTCTCGCACAAGGGGACAATGAGCAGTTCTTC. It specifies CASSRLAQGDNEQFF.